One T cell receptor beta chain is described in this entry. In the source study's methods: Reference gene primer amplification gave estimated nucleated cell counts. The repertoire was sequenced with immunoSEQ multiplex PCR; TCRdb's copy has only in-frame clones and lacks some. Clone size and the V and J calls come from that table; the DNA yielded D and trimming. The sample has approximately 120,000 clones, 70% to 75% seen once. Seattle participants joined during active infection and were tracked over time. This sample was included in a study of blood T cell repertoires in COVID-19. Across the study: The cDNA or gDNA used as material had been derived from T cells, B-cell-depleted T cells, or PBMCs.

This CDR3 is built from 15 residues. The germline V gene encodes CDR1 MGHRA and CDR2 YSYEKL. J lost 7 bases, V lost 4 bases, and 7 bases had no gene match. The sequence came from an elderly man with COVID-19, enrolled during active disease. The chain uses TRBV4-1 and TRBJ2-2, with 9 bases lining up with TRBD1. The source material was peripheral blood. The CDR3 region is CASSPTGGAGGELFF. DNA for the CDR3: TGCGCCAGCAGCCCCACAGGGGGCGCCGGCGGGGAGCTGTTTTTT.